The T cell receptor beta chain described here comes from a study of spatial heterogeneity in lung cancer. For the study at large: Combinations of a unique TCR and a UMI were tallied in raw reads, and on average each appeared more than ten times.

Losses at the gene ends were 7 bases for V and 5 bases for J; bases not matched to a gene: 11. The CDR3 has 15 residues. From germline, CDR1 is SGHAT and CDR2 FQNNGV. Regarding time point: sample taken at primary tumor resection. The donor group consisted of around 77 patients who had untreated, early-stage non-small cell lung cancer. In each case, whole RNA from tumor, nontumor lung or frozen PBMC was sequenced unsorted. Unique molecular identifiers, one per molecule, were present on every TCR cDNA molecule. Each CDR3 protein gets one entry after TCRdb re-called the 5' RACE reads with MiXCR. The sample has 800 to 900 distinct CDR3 sequences, around a third seen once.

The sequences come from normal lung tissue next to the tumor, collected at surgery. The sequence was obtained from a male donor with early-stage non-small cell lung cancer. The gene calls are TRBV11-2 and TRBJ2-1; 7 bases agree with TRBD2. CDR3: CASNIQASGDNEQFF. DNA of the CDR3: TGTGCCAGCAACATCCAGGCTAGCGGAGACAATGAGCAGTTCTTC.